These 28 T cell receptor beta chains originate from one sample sequenced in a study of blood T cell repertoires in COVID-19. Clones were read by immunoSEQ multiplex PCR, and TCRdb kept only the in-frame ones, dropping some. Of 30,000 to 40,000 clones in the sample, 80% to 95% are singletons; the top ten hold roughly 0.93%. The sequenced material came from peripheral blood. The receptors originated from a male donor with active COVID-19.

The gene calls are TRBV6-5 and TRBJ2-2, with 9 positions matching TRBD2. J was trimmed by 4 bases and V by 1 base; bases with no gene match: 4. CDR1 and CDR2 (germline): MNHEY, SVGAGI. The CDR3 has 16 amino acids. The CDR3 region has the DNA TGTGCCAGCAGTTACTGGGCTAGCGGGGTCACCGGGGAGCTGTTTTTT. Translated, it gives CASSYWASGVTGELFF.

The chain employs TRBV9 and TRBJ1-2; a weak D match, TRBD1 (6 bases). Germline CDR1 is SGDLS and CDR2 is YYNGEE. The CDR3 runs 14 residues. The germline V and J ends were trimmed by 4 bases and 3 bases, with 13 bases remaining between them. CDR3 DNA sequence: TGTGCCAGCAGCCGCGGGGGGCAGGACTATGGCTACACCTTC. It codes for CASSRGGQDYGYTF.

The chain is built from TRBV6-2 or TRBV6-3 and TRBJ2-7; TRBD2 matches at 8 bases. The CDR3 spans 14 residues. Trimming at V came to 6 bases and at J to 4 bases, leaving 8 bases not matched to a gene. CDR1 and CDR2 from the germline V gene are MNHEY and SVGEGT. The CDR3 reads CASSRVGGAYEQYF. CDR3 in DNA: TGTGCCAGCAGCCGCGTCGGGGGGGCTTACGAGCAGTACTTC.

The rearrangement uses TRBV7-9 and TRBJ2-5; 8 bases fit TRBD2. The CDR3 totals 15 residues. Germline values: CDR1 SEHNR, CDR2 FQNEAQ (reference sequence). V trimming: 2 bases; J trimming: 2 bases; junction bases outside the gene matches: 4. The chain's CDR3 is CASSLPASGQETQYF. Written as DNA, the CDR3 is TGTGCCAGCAGCTTACCTGCTAGCGGGCAAGAGACCCAGTACTTC.

This sequence joins TRBV5-1 and TRBJ2-6; D gene uncertain. V lost 4 bases and J 0 bases, leaving 2 bases between the germline ends. CDR1 and CDR2 (germline): SGHRS, YFSETQ. This CDR3 region has 13 residues. CDR3 residues: CASSLSGANVLTF. In DNA form, the CDR3 reads TGCGCCAGCAGCCTCTCTGGGGCCAACGTCCTGACTTTC.

This chain connects TRBV9 to TRBJ2-2; TRBD1 matches at 10 bases. CDR1 SGDLS and CDR2 YYNGEE come from the germline V gene. This CDR3 spans 17 amino acids. V lost 3 bases, J lost 1 base, and 6 bases stayed unmatched. CDR3 sequence reads: CASSEGGTGVNTGELFF. The CDR3 DNA reads TGTGCCAGCAGCGAGGGGGGGACAGGGGTGAACACCGGGGAGCTGTTTTTT.

The gene calls are TRBV6-5 and TRBJ2-1; 10 bases are shared with TRBD2. CDR1 is MNHEY, CDR2 SVGAGI, per germline. This CDR3 region has 15 residues. V dropped 2 bases and J dropped 3; count of bases not matched to a gene: 1. In DNA, the CDR3 is TGTGCCAGCAGTTACAGCGGGGGGGGCTACAATGAGCAGTTCTTC. It codes for CASSYSGGGYNEQFF.

The chain employs TRBV3-1 (or the pseudogene TRBV3-2) and TRBJ2-1, with no clear D. CDR1 is LGHDT and CDR2 is YNNKEL in the germline V gene (reference sequence). There are 16 residues in the CDR3. The V end was cut by 1 base, the J end by 2 bases, with 12 bases between. CDR3 region: CASSQGRFLPYNEQFF. In DNA, the CDR3 is TGTGCCAGCAGCCAAGGGCGGTTCCTCCCCTACAATGAGCAGTTCTTC.

This chain connects TRBV15 to TRBJ1-1, with D unresolved. The germline V and J ends were trimmed by 1 base and 6 bases, with 9 bases remaining between them. CDR3 length: 13 residues. Germline loops: CDR1 LNHNV, CDR2 YYDKDF (reference sequence). CDR3 nucleotide sequence: TGTGCCACCAGCAGAGGTTATGAGGCTGAAGCTTTCTTT. Translated, it gives CATSRGYEAEAFF.

The chain recombines TRBV3-1 (or the pseudogene TRBV3-2) with TRBJ1-4; the D gene is possibly TRBD1 (6 bases). The V gene's germline CDR1 is LGHDT and CDR2 YNNKEL (reference sequence). The CDR3 length is 12 residues. V lost 1 base and J lost 16, with 13 bases in between. CDR3 in DNA: TGTGCCAGCAGCCAAGGAACAGGGCAAAAGTTTTTT. It yields the protein CASSQGTGQKFF.

The chain has TRBV12-3 or TRBV12-4 and TRBJ1-1; no clear D. Between the trimmed V and J ends, which lost 6 bases and 2 bases, there was a span of 7 bases. The CDR3 runs to 12 residues. CDR3 protein: CASRPSNTEAFF. The DNA of the CDR3 is TGTGCCAGCAGGCCGAGTAACACTGAAGCTTTCTTT.

The chain uses TRBV6-2 or TRBV6-3 and TRBJ2-1; the D gene is possibly TRBD1 (5 bases). The CDR3 has 12 residues. The ends were cut back, 5 bases at V and 9 bases at J, with 11 bases in the middle. Germline assignment: CDR1 MNHEY and CDR2 SVGEGT. CDR3 sequence: CASSAGSSEQFF. The CDR3 nucleotides are TGTGCCAGCAGTGCAGGGTCAAGTGAGCAGTTCTTC.

The gene calls are TRBV4-1 and TRBJ2-3; perhaps TRBD1 as D (6 bases). The CDR3 has 16 residues. Trimming took off 0 bases at V and 1 base at J, with 11 bases between the two ends. CDR1 and CDR2 (germline): MGHRA, YSYEKL. Written as DNA, the CDR3 is TGCGCCAGCAGCCAAGATCAGGGGCAACGCACAGATACGCAGTATTTT. Amino acids: CASSQDQGQRTDTQYF.

This chain joins TRBV7-2 and TRBJ1-2; 7 nucleotides match TRBD1. Germline V gives CDR1 SGHTA, CDR2 FQGNSA. This CDR3 contains 15 residues. Losses at the gene ends were 0 bases for V and 7 bases for J; bases not matched to a gene: 8. The CDR3 spells CASSLASGGISGYTF. In DNA, the CDR3 is TGTGCCAGCAGCTTAGCGTCAGGGGGTATAAGTGGCTACACCTTC.

V is TRBV5-1 and J is TRBJ2-1; the D gene is possibly TRBD1 (5 bases). Germline CDR1 reads SGHRS; CDR2 reads YFSETQ. V lost 3 bases, J lost 9 bases, and 19 bases lay in between. The CDR3 has 15 amino acids. DNA of the CDR3: TGCGCCAGCAGCTGGACGGATAACCAGGGATTTGAGCAGTTCTTC. Protein sequence: CASSWTDNQGFEQFF.

The chain links TRBV3-1 (or the pseudogene TRBV3-2) to TRBJ1-2; D remains ambiguous. V gave up 0 bases and J gave up 7 bases, with 9 bases separating them. Germline CDR1 reads LGHDT; CDR2 reads YNNKEL (reference sequence). CDR3 length: 13 residues. The CDR3 nucleotides are TGTGCCAGCAGCCAAGATGCGGATCGTGGCTACACCTTC. Its protein is CASSQDADRGYTF.

This chain joins TRBV5-4 and TRBJ1-5; TRBD1 might be the D (5 bases). Between the trimmed V and J ends, which lost 0 bases and 5 bases, there was a span of 9 bases. The CDR3 length is 14 residues. CDR1 is SGHNT and CDR2 is YYREEE in the germline V gene (reference sequence). CDR3 coding DNA: TGTGCCAGCAGCTTGGGGGGCGGGGATCAGCCCCAGCATTTT. Residues: CASSLGGGDQPQHF.

The genes are TRBV19 and TRBJ1-2, with 10 bases lining up with TRBD1. V was pared by 5 bases and J by 7 bases, with 7 bases of the junction left unmatched. This CDR3 has 14 amino acids. CDR1 and CDR2 from the germline V gene are LNHDA and SQIVND (reference sequence). The CDR3 sequence: CASSPGQGIFGYTF. In nucleotides, the CDR3 is TGTGCCAGTAGTCCGGGACAGGGGATCTTTGGCTACACCTTC.

V and J are TRBV6-5 and TRBJ1-5; possible D gene TRBD1, 6 bases. Trimming cost V 6 bases and J 0 bases, with 12 bases left between them. The CDR3 spans 15 residues. Germline CDR1 reads MNHEY; CDR2 reads SVGAGI. The CDR3 bases are TGTGCCAGCAGATACGACAGGTTTAGCAATCAGCCCCAGCATTTT. Protein product: CASRYDRFSNQPQHF.

This clone was counted once. The chain joins TRBV5-5 to TRBJ1-2; 7 bases map to TRBD1. In germline, CDR1 is SGHKS, CDR2 YYEKEE (reference sequence). The CDR3 runs 13 residues. V dropped 4 bases and J dropped 5; count of bases not matched to a gene: 5. CDR3 bases: TGTGCCAGCAGCCCGGACAGGCCTTATGGCTACACCTTC. The encoded protein is CASSPDRPYGYTF.

J is TRBJ2-2 and V is TRBV12-3 or TRBV12-4, with D possibly matching TRBD2 (5 bases). This CDR3 region has 13 residues. The V end was cut by 4 bases, the J end by 6 bases, with 9 bases between. The DNA for the CDR3 is TGTGCCAGCAGTTCGTCTAGCTCCGGGGAGCTGTTTTTT. Its translation is CASSSSSSGELFF.

The chain carries TRBV19 and TRBJ1-5, with 7 bases that match TRBD1. Germline CDR1 is LNHDA and CDR2 is SQIVND (reference sequence). The V gene end was trimmed by 6 bases and the J gene end by 1 base; junction bases not matched to a gene: 3. The CDR3 sequence is 14 residues long. The DNA of the CDR3 is TGTGCCAGTAGGGAGGGACAGAGCAATCAGCCCCAGCATTTT. Protein sequence: CASREGQSNQPQHF.

The CDR3, as DNA: TGTGCCAGCAGCAGAGGCGGGGGGGCTGGCGGGGAGCTGTTTTTT. Translated, it gives CASSRGGGAGGELFF. This sequence joins TRBV9 and TRBJ2-2, with 9 bases that match TRBD2. Germline CDR1 reads SGDLS; CDR2 reads YYNGEE. The V gene end was trimmed by 4 bases and the J gene end by 7 bases; junction bases not matched to a gene: 8. CDR3 size: 15 residues.

The chain recombines TRBV7-8 with TRBJ2-3, with D uncertain. The CDR3 covers 13 residues. V lost 1 base, J lost 4 bases, and 6 bases lay in between. The germline gives CDR1 SGHVS, CDR2 FQNEAQ. In DNA form, the CDR3 reads TGTGCCAGCAGCTTAGGACTTTCAGATACGCAGTATTTT. This gives the protein CASSLGLSDTQYF.

The chain uses TRBV30 and TRBJ1-2, with a weak D call TRBD1 (6 bases). CDR3 size: 10 residues. The V gene lost 5 bases and the J gene lost 5 bases, with 6 bases spanning the gap. Germline lookup yields CDR1 GTSNPN and CDR2 SVGIG (reference sequence). CDR3 sequence: CAWGQYGYTF. DNA of the CDR3: TGTGCCTGGGGACAGTATGGCTACACCTTC.

The chain combines TRBV5-1 with TRBJ2-2; 8 nucleotides agree with TRBD1. The ends lost 4 bases at V and 0 bases at J; junction bases unmatched: 5. CDR3 length: 16 residues. Germline CDR1 SGHRS, CDR2 YFSETQ. CDR3 in amino acids: CASSPTGVPNTGELFF. The CDR3 DNA sequence: TGCGCCAGCAGCCCGACAGGGGTCCCGAACACCGGGGAGCTGTTTTTT.

The CDR3 region is CASSPTGANTGELFF. CDR3 nucleotides: TGTGCCAGCTCACCGACAGGGGCGAACACCGGGGAGCTGTTTTTT. This chain uses TRBV18 with TRBJ2-2; TRBD1 matches at 8 bases. Germline values: CDR1 KGHSH, CDR2 LQKENI. Trimming took 3 bases from V and 0 from J; bases not matched to a gene: 0. The CDR3 has 15 residues.

V usage is TRBV4-2 and J usage is TRBJ1-1, with unresolved D. The V end lost 0 bases, the J end lost 11 bases, and 10 bases lay between the germline ends. This CDR3 spans 12 amino acids. Germline V gene sequence: CDR1 LGHNA, CDR2 YNFKEQ. The CDR3 here is CASSQDQYYAFF. The CDR3 DNA sequence: TGTGCCAGCAGCCAAGACCAGTACTACGCTTTCTTT.